These 19 T cell receptor beta chains originate from one sample sequenced in a study of tumor and adjacent non-tumor tissue in lung cancer. RNA was extracted from bulk tissue without any cell sorting. The normal lung tissue was taken more than 3 cm from the tumor edge. Three rounds of nested PCR, following a modified ARM-PCR protocol, produced the TCRbeta library. TCRdb independently ran MiXCR on the multiplex PCR reads; one entry per CDR3 protein. This sample carries 70,000 to 95,000 distinct CDR3 sequences, over 65% of them seen once, and the ten largest clones take less than 50%. The material sequenced was distant non-tumor lung tissue. Receptors originate from an older man with non-small cell lung cancer.

In the case of this clonotype: At one end the junction does not follow the germline gene, possibly because of a read error. The chain couples TRBV4-3 to TRBJ2-2, with a possible D match to TRBD2 (6 bases). The germline V gene has CDR1 LGHNA and CDR2 YSLEER. The CDR3 contains 17 residues. CDR3 amino acids: CASSQEGGLQNTGEMFF. CDR3 in DNA: TGCGCCAGCAGCCAAGAGGGGGGACTGCAGAACACCGGGGAGATGTTCTTT.

V gene TRBV6-5 combines with J gene TRBJ1-5; no clear D. This CDR3 spans 14 amino acids. Germline assignment: CDR1 MNHEY and CDR2 SVGAGI. CDR3 sequence reads: CAPLETPLREPQHF. The CDR3 coding sequence is TGTGCACCGCTGGAGACCCCTTTGCGGGAGCCCCAGCATTTT.

As concerns this clonotype: Compared with germline, one end of the junction differs, possibly owing to a read error. The chain is built from TRBV4-1 and TRBJ2-2, with TRBD2 as a possible D gene (5 bases). Germline lookup yields CDR1 MGHRA and CDR2 YSYEKL. The CDR3 contains 19 residues. This CDR3 reads CASSQVSFWAESVTGELFF. DNA for the CDR3: TGCGCCAGCAGCCAAGTTTCATTTTGGGCTGAATCAGTCACCGGGGAGTTGTTTTTT.

The genes are TRBV6-2 or TRBV6-3 and TRBJ2-7; weak D call: TRBD1 (6 bases). Germline CDR1 and CDR2: MNHEY and SVGEGT. CDR3 size: 16 residues. This chain's CDR3 is CVCSYRTVLSSYEQYF. The CDR3 region has the DNA TGTGTCTGCAGTTACCGGACAGTACTTTCCTCCTACGAGCAGTACTTC.

Regarding this clonotype: Since a much larger clone is just one base distant, this may be a read error. The rearrangement links TRBV6-1 to TRBJ2-7, with TRBD2 matching 9 bases. V lost 6 bases to trimming and J lost 3 bases; unmatched junction nucleotides: 12. CDR1 is MNHNS and CDR2 is SASEGT in the germline V gene. This CDR3 has 16 amino acids. The CDR3 here is CASRIAGGSELYEQYF. The CDR3 DNA reads TGTGCCAGCAGAATCGCGGGGGGGTCGGAACTCTACGAGCAGTACTTC.

Worth noting for this clonotype: One junction end does not reproduce the germline sequence, and a read error may be involved. V and J are TRBV11-3 and TRBJ2-5, with D possibly being TRBD2 (5 bases). CDR3 length: 12 residues. CDR1 and CDR2 from the germline V gene are SGHNT and YENEEA. CDR3 nucleotide sequence: TGTGCCAGCAGGTTAGAGGGCGAGACCCAGTACTTC. It yields the protein CASRLEGETQYF.

In regard to this clonotype: A much larger clone lies one base from this, so it may be a read error. The rearrangement links TRBV28 to TRBJ2-1; 13 bases are shared with TRBD2. The CDR3 has 18 amino acids. Germline V gene sequence: CDR1 MDHEN, CDR2 SYDVKM. In DNA, the CDR3 is TGTGTCAGCATCGGCAGGATCGGGACTAGCGGGGTCCAGGGTGAGCAGTTCTTC. Its protein is CVSIGRIGTSGVQGEQFF.

Details on this clonotype: Germline and junction disagree at one end, which may indicate a read error. The chain joins TRBV28 to TRBJ2-1; D gene uncertain. Germline CDR1 reads MDHEN; CDR2 reads SYDVKM. The CDR3 is made up of 16 amino acids. DNA for the CDR3: TGTGCCGGCAGTCCCCGGACGCGCGTGAGGTACAATGAGCAGTTCTTC. Translation: CAGSPRTRVRYNEQFF.

Of note for this clonotype: The junction differs from germline at one of its ends, possibly a read error. The chain recombines TRBV4-1 with TRBJ2-7; either TRBD1 or TRBD2 may supply D (6 bases each). CDR3 length: 17 residues. Looked up from germline, CDR1 is MGHRA and CDR2 is YSYEKL. The chain's CDR3 is CASSQAMVTGALYEQYF. The CDR3 region has the DNA TGCGCCAGCAGCCAAGCGATGGTAACGGGGGCTCTCTACGAGCAGTATTTC.

In regard to this clonotype: A read error may account for a junction end that differs from germline. The chain joins TRBV11-2 to TRBJ2-5; 7 bases are a match to TRBD2. Germline loops: CDR1 SGHAT, CDR2 FQNNGV. CDR3 size: 14 residues. CDR3 region: CANSLDRSGEAQYF. The CDR3 nucleotides read TGTGCCAACAGCTTAGATAGGAGCGGGGAGGCCCAGTACTTC.

As regards this clonotype: The final CDR3 position lacks the conserved phenylalanine or tryptophan, pointing to a likely read error. This chain links TRBV11-3 with TRBJ1-1; D ambiguous. This CDR3 contains 13 residues. Per germline, CDR1 SGHNT and CDR2 YENEEA. CDR3 sequence reads: CTSSPPANTEAFS. The DNA of the CDR3 is TGTACCAGTAGCCCCCCGGCGAACACTGAAGCTTTCTCT.

As regards this clonotype: The junction and the germline gene differ at one end; a read error may be behind it. This chain uses TRBV5-4 with TRBJ1-2; tentative D call: TRBD1 (5 bases). CDR3 length: 15 amino acids. Germline V gene data show CDR1 as SGHNT and CDR2 as YYREEE (reference sequence). The CDR3 region is CARSLGHRTNDGYTF. In DNA form, the CDR3 reads TGTGCCAGGAGCTTGGGGCACAGAACCAACGATGGCTACACCTTC.

On this clonotype: Just one base apart from a much larger clone, this may be a read error. The rearrangement uses TRBV5-1 and TRBJ1-1; 7 bases line up with TRBD1. The V gene's germline CDR1 is SGHRS and CDR2 YFSETQ. V lost 0 bases and J lost 3; bases outside the gene matches: 8. This CDR3 has 16 amino acids. The DNA for the CDR3 is TGCGCCAGCAGCTTGGCGCCCGGGACAGTGGACACTGAAGCTTTCTTT. Protein: CASSLAPGTVDTEAFF.

The chain is built from TRBV29-1 and TRBJ1-1, with D possibly being TRBD1 (6 bases). The CDR3 consists of 13 residues. Trimming left V 5 bases short and J 5 bases short, with 15 bases between. CDR1 is SQVTM, CDR2 ANQGSEA, per germline. CDR3 residues: CSVTRGIGTEAFF. The DNA for the CDR3 is TGCAGCGTTACTAGGGGGATCGGGACTGAAGCTTTCTTT.

In regard to this clonotype: Lacking the conserved final phenylalanine or tryptophan, this CDR3 likely reflects a read error. The CDR3 spells CASNPPGQGLMNTGELFL. CDR3 nucleotides: TGTGCCAGCAACCCGCCGGGACAGGGTTTGATGAACACTGGGGAGCTGTTTTTA. The chain joins TRBV5-4 to TRBJ2-2; 9 bases fit TRBD1. This CDR3 is built from 18 residues. CDR1 and CDR2 (germline): SGHNT, YYREEE (reference sequence).

About this clonotype itself: The germline gene is not matched at one end of the junction; a read error may be the cause. The rearrangement links TRBV28 to TRBJ2-6; a weak D match, TRBD2 (6 bases). Germline V gives CDR1 MDHEN, CDR2 SYDVKM. The CDR3 runs to 16 residues. CDR3 amino acids: CASSSLRDSGTNVLTF. The CDR3 DNA follows: TGTGCCAGCAGTTCTCTCAGGGACTCTGGGACCAACGTCCTGACTTTC. Looking up the rest from reference TRBV28 and TRBJ2-6 gives the full variable domain: DVKVTQSSRYLVKRTGEKVFLECVQDMDHENMFWYRQDPGLGLRLIYFSYDVKMKEKGDIPEGYSVSREKKERFSLILESASTNQTSMYLCASSSLRDSGTNVLTFGAGSRLTVL.

About this clonotype: The junction and the germline gene differ at one end; a read error may be behind it. This rearrangement joins TRBV6-1 to TRBJ1-5; weak D call: TRBD2 (6 bases). The DNA end is more similar to TRBJ2-3, so the J call may be wrong. Germline V gene lookup returns CDR1 MNHNS and CDR2 SASEGT. The CDR3 has 14 amino acids. The CDR3 DNA is TGTGCCAGTAGTGGAGAAGCGGGCAATCAGCCCCAGTATTTT. Its translation is CASSGEAGNQPQYF.

The chain couples TRBV5-6 to TRBJ2-1; TRBD2 is a possible D gene (5 bases). CDR3 length: 14 residues. V gave up 4 bases and J gave up 4 bases, with 12 bases separating them. CDR1 and CDR2 from the germline V gene are SGHDT and YYEEEE. The CDR3 nucleotides are TGTGCCAGCAGCCCCCAAGGACTTTACAATGAGCAGTTCTTC. It translates to CASSPQGLYNEQFF.

With regard to this clonotype: Its ends do not fully match the called genes, so a read error is possible. The chain couples TRBV5-6 to TRBJ2-3; D not resolved. The CDR3 is made up of 15 amino acids. The germline gives CDR1 SGHDT, CDR2 YYEEEE. The CDR3 bases are TGTGCCAGCAGCTTAGGCCCGCGAAGTACAGATAAGCAGTATTTT. Its translation: CASSLGPRSTDKQYF.